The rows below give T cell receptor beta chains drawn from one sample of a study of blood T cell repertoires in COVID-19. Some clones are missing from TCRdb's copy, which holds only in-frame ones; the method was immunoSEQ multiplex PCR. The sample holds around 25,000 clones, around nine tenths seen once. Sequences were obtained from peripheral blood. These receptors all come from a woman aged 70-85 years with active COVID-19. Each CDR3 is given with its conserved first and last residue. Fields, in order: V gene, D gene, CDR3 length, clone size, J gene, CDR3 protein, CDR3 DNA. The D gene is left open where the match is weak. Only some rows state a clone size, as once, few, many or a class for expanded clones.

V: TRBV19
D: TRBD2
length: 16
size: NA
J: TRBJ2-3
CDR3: CASSPLGLAGDDTQYF
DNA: TGTGCCAGTAGCCCCCTAGGACTAGCGGGGGATGATACGCAGTATTTT

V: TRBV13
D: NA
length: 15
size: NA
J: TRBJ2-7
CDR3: CASSPSGTFIREQYF
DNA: TGTGCCAGCAGCCCCTCCGGGACATTTATCAGAGAGCAGTACTTC

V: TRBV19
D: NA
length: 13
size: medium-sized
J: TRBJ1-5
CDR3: CASSIQGPQPQHF
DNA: TGTGCCAGTAGTATTCAGGGTCCACAGCCCCAGCATTTT

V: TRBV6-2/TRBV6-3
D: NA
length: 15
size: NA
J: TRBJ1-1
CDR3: CASSYLQVPNTEAFF
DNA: TGTGCCAGCAGTTACCTTCAGGTCCCGAACACTGAAGCTTTCTTT

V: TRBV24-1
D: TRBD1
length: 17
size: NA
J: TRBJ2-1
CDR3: CATSDPPGGAGYNEQFF
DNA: TGTGCCACCAGTGACCCACCAGGGGGCGCAGGTTACAATGAGCAGTTCTTC

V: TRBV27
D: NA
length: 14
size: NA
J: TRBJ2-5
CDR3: CASSRDTQRETQYF
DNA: TGTGCCAGCAGCCGGGACACCCAGAGGGAGACCCAGTACTTC

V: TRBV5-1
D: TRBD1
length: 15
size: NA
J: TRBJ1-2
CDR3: CASSFTGTGVNGYTF
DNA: TGCGCCAGCAGCTTTACCGGGACAGGGGTTAATGGCTACACCTTC

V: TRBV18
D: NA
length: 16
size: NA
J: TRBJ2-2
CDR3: CASSPGHLSNTGELFF
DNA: TGTGCCAGCTCACCCGGACACCTCTCGAACACCGGGGAGCTGTTTTTT

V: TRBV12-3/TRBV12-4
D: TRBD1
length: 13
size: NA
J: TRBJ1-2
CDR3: CASSFGQGGGYTF
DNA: TGTGCCAGCAGTTTTGGGCAGGGGGGCGGCTACACCTTC

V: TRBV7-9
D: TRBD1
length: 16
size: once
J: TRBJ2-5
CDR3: CASSLQGQGASETQYF
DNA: TGTGCCAGCAGCCTCCAGGGACAGGGGGCTTCGGAGACCCAGTACTTC

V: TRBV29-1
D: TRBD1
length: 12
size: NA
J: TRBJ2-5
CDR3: CSVGQGRETQYF
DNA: TGCAGCGTGGGACAGGGTCGAGAGACCCAGTACTTC

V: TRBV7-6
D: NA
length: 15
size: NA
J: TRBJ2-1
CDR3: CASSLEGESYNEQFF
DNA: TGTGCCAGCAGCTTAGAGGGAGAATCTTACAATGAGCAGTTCTTC

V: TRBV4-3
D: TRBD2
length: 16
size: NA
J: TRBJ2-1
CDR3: CASSPGLAGDHNEQFF
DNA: TGCGCCAGCAGCCCGGGACTAGCGGGGGACCACAATGAGCAGTTCTTC

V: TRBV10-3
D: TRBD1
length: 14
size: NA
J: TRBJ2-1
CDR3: CAIRTDRERDEQFF
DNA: TGTGCCATCAGGACCGACAGGGAGAGAGATGAGCAGTTCTTC

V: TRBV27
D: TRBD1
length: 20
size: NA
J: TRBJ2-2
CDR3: CASSLRLLKLRDRESGELFF
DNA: TGTGCCAGCAGTTTACGGCTTCTTAAACTCCGGGACAGGGAATCCGGGGAGCTGTTTTTT

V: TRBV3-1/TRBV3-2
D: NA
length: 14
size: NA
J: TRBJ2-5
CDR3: CASSQDLTAGTQYF
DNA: TGTGCCAGCAGCCAAGATTTAACAGCGGGGACCCAGTACTTC

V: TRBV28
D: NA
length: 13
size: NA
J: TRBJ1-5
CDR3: CASSSGAGQPQHF
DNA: TGTGCCAGCAGTTCAGGGGCAGGTCAGCCCCAGCATTTT

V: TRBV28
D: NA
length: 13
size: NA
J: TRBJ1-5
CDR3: CASSDDRNQPQHF
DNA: TGTGCCAGCAGTGATGACAGGAATCAGCCCCAGCATTTT

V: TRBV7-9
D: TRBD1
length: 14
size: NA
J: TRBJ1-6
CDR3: CASSFPGQGSPLHF
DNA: TGTGCCAGCAGCTTCCCGGGACAGGGGTCACCCCTCCACTTT

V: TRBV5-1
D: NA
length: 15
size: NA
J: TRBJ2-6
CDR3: CASSPTRTGANVLTF
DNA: TGCGCCAGCAGCCCCACGCGTACTGGGGCCAACGTCCTGACTTTC

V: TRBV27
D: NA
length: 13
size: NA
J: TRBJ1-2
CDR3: CASSSPDSYGYTF
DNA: TGTGCCAGCAGTTCCCCGGACAGTTATGGCTACACCTTC

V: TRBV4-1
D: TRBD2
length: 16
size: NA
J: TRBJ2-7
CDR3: CASSPEGSGGSYEQYF
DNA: TGCGCCAGCAGCCCTGAAGGGAGCGGGGGCTCCTACGAGCAGTACTTC

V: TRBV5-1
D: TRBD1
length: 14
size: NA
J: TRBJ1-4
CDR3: CASSGTGRREKLFF
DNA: TGCGCCAGCAGCGGGACAGGGCGGCGTGAAAAACTGTTTTTT

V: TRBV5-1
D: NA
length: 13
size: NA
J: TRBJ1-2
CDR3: CASSTDMVYGYTF
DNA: TGCGCCAGCAGCACGGACATGGTCTATGGCTACACCTTC

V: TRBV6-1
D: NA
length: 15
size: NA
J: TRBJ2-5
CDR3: CASSEWGTFLGTQYF
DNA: TGTGCCAGCAGTGAATGGGGGACATTTTTGGGGACCCAGTACTTC

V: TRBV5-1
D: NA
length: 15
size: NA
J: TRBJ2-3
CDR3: CASSFQGGITDTQYF
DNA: TGCGCCAGCAGCTTTCAGGGGGGAATCACAGATACGCAGTATTTT

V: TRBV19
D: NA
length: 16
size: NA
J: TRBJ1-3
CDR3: CASSSRTETQGYAIYF
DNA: TGTGCCAGTAGTAGCCGGACAGAAACGCAGGGGTACGCCATATATTTT

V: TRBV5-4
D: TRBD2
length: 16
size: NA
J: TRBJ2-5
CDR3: CASSRVGRGNQETQYF
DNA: TGTGCCAGCAGTCGAGTGGGGCGGGGGAACCAAGAGACCCAGTACTTC

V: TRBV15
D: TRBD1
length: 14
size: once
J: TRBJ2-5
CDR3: CATSSPTGSETQYF
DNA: TGTGCCACCAGCAGTCCGACAGGGTCCGAGACCCAGTACTTC

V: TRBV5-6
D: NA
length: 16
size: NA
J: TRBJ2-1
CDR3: CASSLFGTRGPVEQFF
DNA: TGTGCCAGCAGCTTGTTTGGTACCCGAGGCCCAGTTGAGCAGTTCTTC

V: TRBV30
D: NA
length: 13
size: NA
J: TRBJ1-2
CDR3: CAWSQNRVDGYTF
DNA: TGTGCCTGGAGCCAAAACAGGGTCGACGGCTACACCTTC

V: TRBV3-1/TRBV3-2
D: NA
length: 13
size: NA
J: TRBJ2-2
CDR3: CASSQARAGELFF
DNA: TGTGCCAGCAGCCAAGCCAGGGCCGGGGAGCTGTTTTTT

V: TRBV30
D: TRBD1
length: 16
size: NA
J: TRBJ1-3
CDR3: CAWMPIDRGDGNTIYF
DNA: TGTGCCTGGATGCCCATTGACAGGGGTGATGGAAACACCATATATTTT

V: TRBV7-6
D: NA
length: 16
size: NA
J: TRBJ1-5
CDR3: CASSSEGPYSNQPQHF
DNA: TGTGCCAGCAGCTCGGAGGGACCGTATAGCAATCAGCCCCAGCATTTT

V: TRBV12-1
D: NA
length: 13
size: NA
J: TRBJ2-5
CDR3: CASLPGNQETQYF
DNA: TGTGCCAGCCTCCCGGGAAATCAAGAGACCCAGTACTTC

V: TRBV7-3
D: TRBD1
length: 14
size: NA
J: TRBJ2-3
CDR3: CASSPQGATDTQYF
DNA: TGTGCCAGCAGCCCACAGGGGGCGACAGATACGCAGTATTTT

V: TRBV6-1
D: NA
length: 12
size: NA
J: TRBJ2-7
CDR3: CASSDNGYEQYF
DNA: TGTGCCAGCAGTGATAACGGGTACGAGCAGTACTTC

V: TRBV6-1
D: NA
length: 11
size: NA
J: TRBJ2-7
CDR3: CASSEYLEQYF
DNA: TGTGCCAGCAGTGAGTATCTCGAGCAGTACTTC